A selection of T cell receptor beta chains follows, all from one sample in a study of OX40 agonist ivuxolimab in advanced cancers. Profiled with immunoSEQ multiplex PCR; TCRdb holds only in-frame clones, not every one. Among 30,000 to 40,000 clones listed, approximately 84% were seen once. The sample was CD4+ or CD8+ T cells sorted from blood, taken in a trial of the OX40 agonist ivuxolimab. The receptors here all came from an adult with an advanced solid tumor such as melanoma, head and neck, liver or kidney cancer. CDR3s include the opening cysteine and the closing phenylalanine or tryptophan. D genes are given only for firm matches.

TRBV4-1	TRBD1	TRBJ2-3	CASSPYDDRVSDTQYF
TRBV6-5	-	TRBJ2-7	CASSYMGLPRHEQYF
TRBV7-9	TRBD2	TRBJ2-1	CASSLAGVFEQFF
TRBV6-1	TRBD2	TRBJ2-1	CASSGLAGGREQFF
TRBV15	-	TRBJ1-1	CATAASRGDEAFF
TRBV5-6	-	TRBJ2-6	CASSIGVSGANVLTF
TRBV12-5	-	TRBJ1-2	CACFMGTDGYTF
TRBV4-2	-	TRBJ1-1	CASSQAGFTEAFF
TRBV23-1	TRBD1	TRBJ2-2	CASRSDRANTGELFF
TRBV29-1	-	TRBJ2-6	CSVEDLTGANVLTF
TRBV11-1	TRBD1	TRBJ2-7	CASSFYRGNDYEQYF
TRBV9	-	TRBJ1-1	CASSVDGGTEAFF
TRBV11-3	TRBD1	TRBJ2-1	CATRQGGTYNEQFF
TRBV7-7	TRBD2	TRBJ2-7	CASSRLAGGSYEQYF
TRBV6-6	-	TRBJ1-2	CATAYGYTF
TRBV6-5	-	TRBJ1-5	CASRNEGSGNQPQHF
TRBV14	-	TRBJ1-2	CASSQDWDGYTF
TRBV6-1	-	TRBJ2-7	CASSASGVHEQYF
TRBV29-1	-	TRBJ2-1	CSAANNEQFF
TRBV4-1	-	TRBJ2-7	CASSQTAFYEQYF
TRBV6-4	TRBD2	TRBJ2-1	CASSESGGAQFF
TRBV5-5	TRBD1	TRBJ1-3	CASSLDRGFGNTIYF
TRBV14	-	TRBJ2-7	CASSQVGDEQYF
TRBV28	-	TRBJ1-6	CAIPSGGSYNSPLHF
TRBV7-9	-	TRBJ2-1	CASNRINEQFF
TRBV29-1	-	TRBJ2-4	CSGSGHQKNIQYF
TRBV4-3	-	TRBJ1-4	CASSQGEGLNEKLFF
TRBV11-3	-	TRBJ2-7	CASSPRDWGNYEQYF
TRBV5-1	TRBD1	TRBJ2-2	CASSLGQGGTGELFF
TRBV7-9	-	TRBJ2-5	CASGGPAGQETQYF
TRBV19	TRBD2	TRBJ2-5	CASSIPSGGSSATQYF
TRBV28	-	TRBJ1-4	CASRHQTGYNEKLFF
TRBV7-6	TRBD2	TRBJ2-3	CASSPREGTATADTQYF
TRBV28	-	TRBJ2-4	CASRKGGARAKNIQYF
TRBV6-5	TRBD2	TRBJ2-7	CAIGPLAGAYEQYF
TRBV28	-	TRBJ2-7	CASRGGLPYEQYF
TRBV7-9	-	TRBJ1-4	CASSSTSRYPTNEKLFF
TRBV20-1	-	TRBJ1-1	CSASSYTEAFF
TRBV7-9	TRBD1	TRBJ2-7	CASSRTGVEQYF
TRBV4-1	-	TRBJ1-4	CASSQDRPDGSEKLFF
TRBV7-6	-	TRBJ2-7	CASSLATRGRYEQYF
TRBV6-5	TRBD2	TRBJ2-1	CATAGGISYNEQFF
TRBV6-6	-	TRBJ2-5	CASSSVGTQYF
TRBV10-2	-	TRBJ2-7	CASSESAWYEQYF
TRBV28	TRBD1	TRBJ1-1	CASSLGTGTGVEAFF
TRBV7-6	TRBD2	TRBJ2-1	CASSLTSGGVNEQFF
TRBV4-1	TRBD1	TRBJ1-1	CASSKQGGGNTEAFF
TRBV4-1	-	TRBJ2-1	CASSQGTDHYNEQFF
TRBV11-3	TRBD1	TRBJ2-2	CASSPHDLQGTTGELFF
TRBV19	-	TRBJ1-4	CASSIIGRDWTATNEKLFF
TRBV9	-	TRBJ2-1	CASSVEPGTGYNEQFF
TRBV7-9	-	TRBJ2-3	CASSLNEGSGTDTQYF
TRBV9	-	TRBJ2-3	CASSVMKTSTDTQYF
TRBV29-1	-	TRBJ2-6	CSVEDVVSSGANVLTF
TRBV2	TRBD2	TRBJ2-5	CASYGGGETQYF